This TCR beta chain was captured in a study of blood T cell repertoires in COVID-19. Study as a whole: Samples came from the United States, Italy and Spain, spanning acute and convalescent COVID-19.

The CDR3 loop spans 14 amino acids. In germline, CDR1 is SGHNT, CDR2 YYREEE (reference sequence). After removal of 4 bases from V and 8 bases from J, the junction contained 9 bases not matched to a gene. The method was immunoSEQ multiplex PCR; TCRdb's version includes in-frame clones alone and lacks a portion of them. The data hold more than 110,000 clones, with about three quarters observed a single time. The J gene is TRBJ2-1, the V gene TRBV5-4, with TRBD2 matching over 7 bases. This sequence originates from a woman of 80 years or more with active or convalescent COVID-19. Sequenced input: peripheral blood. For the CDR3, the DNA is TGTGCCAGCAGCCCGCGTAACGCGGGGGATGAGCAGTTCTTC. Amino acids: CASSPRNAGDEQFF.